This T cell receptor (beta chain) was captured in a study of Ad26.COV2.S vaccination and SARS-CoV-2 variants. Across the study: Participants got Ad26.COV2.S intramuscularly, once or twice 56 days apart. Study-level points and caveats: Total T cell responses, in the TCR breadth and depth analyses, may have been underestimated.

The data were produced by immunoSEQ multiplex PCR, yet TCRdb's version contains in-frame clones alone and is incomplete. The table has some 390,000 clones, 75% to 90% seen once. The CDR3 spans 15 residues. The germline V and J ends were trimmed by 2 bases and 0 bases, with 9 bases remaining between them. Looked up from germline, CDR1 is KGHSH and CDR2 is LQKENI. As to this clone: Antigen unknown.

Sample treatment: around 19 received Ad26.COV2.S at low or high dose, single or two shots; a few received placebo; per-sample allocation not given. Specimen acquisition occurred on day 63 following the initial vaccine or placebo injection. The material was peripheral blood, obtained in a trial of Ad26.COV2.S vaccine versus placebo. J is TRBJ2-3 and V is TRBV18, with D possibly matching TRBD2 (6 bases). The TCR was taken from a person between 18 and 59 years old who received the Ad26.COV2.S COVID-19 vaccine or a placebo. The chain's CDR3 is CASSPTAGSTDTQYF. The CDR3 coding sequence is TGTGCCAGCTCACCAACAGCGGGTAGCACAGATACGCAGTATTTT.